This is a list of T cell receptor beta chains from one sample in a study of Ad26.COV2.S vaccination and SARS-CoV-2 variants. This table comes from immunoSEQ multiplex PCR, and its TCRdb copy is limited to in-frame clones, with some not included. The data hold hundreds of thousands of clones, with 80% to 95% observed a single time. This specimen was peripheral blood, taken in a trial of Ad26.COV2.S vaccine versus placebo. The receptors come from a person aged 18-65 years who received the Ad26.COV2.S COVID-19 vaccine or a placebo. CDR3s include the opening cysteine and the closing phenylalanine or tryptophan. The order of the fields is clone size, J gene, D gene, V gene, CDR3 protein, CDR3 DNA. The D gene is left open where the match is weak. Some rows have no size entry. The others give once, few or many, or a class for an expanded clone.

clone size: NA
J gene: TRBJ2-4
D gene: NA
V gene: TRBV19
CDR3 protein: CASSPRGVQAKNIQYF
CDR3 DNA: TGTGCCAGTAGCCCCAGAGGGGTGCAGGCCAAAAACATTCAGTACTTC

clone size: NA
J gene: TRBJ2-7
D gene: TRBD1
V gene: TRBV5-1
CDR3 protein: CASSPGTGAYEQYF
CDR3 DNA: TGCGCCAGCAGCCCCGGGACAGGCGCCTACGAGCAGTACTTC

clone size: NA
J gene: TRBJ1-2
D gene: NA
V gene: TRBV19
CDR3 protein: CASSITGTYGYTF
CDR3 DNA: TGTGCCAGTAGTATTACAGGAACCTATGGCTACACCTTC

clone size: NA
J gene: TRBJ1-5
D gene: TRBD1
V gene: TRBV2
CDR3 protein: CASGGTGVRQPQHF
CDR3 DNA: TGTGCCAGCGGGGGTACAGGGGTACGTCAGCCCCAGCATTTT

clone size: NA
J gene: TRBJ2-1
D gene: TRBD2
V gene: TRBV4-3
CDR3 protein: CASSQGASGVYNEQFF
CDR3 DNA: TGCGCCAGCAGCCAAGGGGCTAGCGGAGTCTACAATGAGCAGTTCTTC

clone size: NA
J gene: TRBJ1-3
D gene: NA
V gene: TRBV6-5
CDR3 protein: CASSFSGERLGNTIYF
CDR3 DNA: TGTGCCAGCAGTTTTTCGGGGGAAAGACTCGGAAACACCATATATTTT

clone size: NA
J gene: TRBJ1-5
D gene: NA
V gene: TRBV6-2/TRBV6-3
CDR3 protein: CASSLRGHQPQHF
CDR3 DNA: TGTGCCAGCAGCCTCAGGGGCCATCAGCCCCAGCATTTT

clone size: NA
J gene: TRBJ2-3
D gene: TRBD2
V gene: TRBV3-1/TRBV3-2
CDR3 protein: CASSQDPLAGDTDTQYF
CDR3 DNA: TGTGCCAGCAGCCAAGATCCTTTGGCGGGAGACACAGATACGCAGTATTTT

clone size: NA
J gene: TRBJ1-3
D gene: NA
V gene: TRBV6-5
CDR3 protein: CASSYSGGRGNTIYF
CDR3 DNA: TGTGCCAGCAGTTACTCGGGGGGGCGCGGAAACACCATATATTTT

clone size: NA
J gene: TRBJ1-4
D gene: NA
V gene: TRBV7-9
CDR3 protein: CASSLARGNTGEKLFF
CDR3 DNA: TGTGCCAGCAGCTTAGCGCGTGGAAATACAGGTGAAAAACTGTTTTTT

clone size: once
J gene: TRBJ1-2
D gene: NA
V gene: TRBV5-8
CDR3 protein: CASSLYGYTF
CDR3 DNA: TGTGCCAGCAGCTTGTATGGCTACACCTTC

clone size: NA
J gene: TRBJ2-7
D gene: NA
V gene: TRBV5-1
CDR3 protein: CASSLGLGRFSYEQYF
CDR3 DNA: TGCGCCAGCAGCTTGGGACTCGGGCGTTTCTCCTACGAGCAGTACTTC

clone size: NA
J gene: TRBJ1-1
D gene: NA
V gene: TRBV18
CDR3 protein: CASSDQKVNTEAFF
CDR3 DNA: TGTGCCAGCTCTGATCAGAAAGTGAACACTGAAGCTTTCTTT

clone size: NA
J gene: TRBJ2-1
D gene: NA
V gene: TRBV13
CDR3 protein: CASTGQPSYNEQFF
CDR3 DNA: TGTGCCAGCACTGGACAGCCCTCCTACAATGAGCAGTTCTTC

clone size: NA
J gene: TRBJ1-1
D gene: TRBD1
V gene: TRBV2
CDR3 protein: CASSSTGADTEAFF
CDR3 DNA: TGTGCCAGCAGTTCGACAGGGGCGGACACTGAAGCTTTCTTT

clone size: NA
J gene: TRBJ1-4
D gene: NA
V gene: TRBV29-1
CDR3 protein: CSVEVYGNEKLFF
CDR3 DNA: TGCAGCGTTGAAGTGTATGGAAATGAAAAACTGTTTTTT

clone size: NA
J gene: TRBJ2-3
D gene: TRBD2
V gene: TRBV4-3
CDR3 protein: CASSQDGLAGEADTQYF
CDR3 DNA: TGCGCCAGCAGCCAAGACGGACTAGCGGGAGAGGCAGATACGCAGTATTTT

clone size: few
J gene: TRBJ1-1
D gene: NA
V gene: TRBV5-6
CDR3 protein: CATGHRRDTEAFF
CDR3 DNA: TGTGCCACGGGACACCGGCGGGACACTGAAGCTTTCTTT

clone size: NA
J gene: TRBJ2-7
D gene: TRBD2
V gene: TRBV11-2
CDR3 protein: CASSSKALLREGHDEQYF
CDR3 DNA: TGTGCCAGCAGCTCGAAGGCCCTTTTGAGGGAGGGCCACGACGAGCAGTACTTC

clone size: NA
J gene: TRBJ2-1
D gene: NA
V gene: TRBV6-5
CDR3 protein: CASSYSFQGEQFF
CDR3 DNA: TGTGCCAGCAGTTACTCGTTCCAGGGTGAGCAGTTCTTC

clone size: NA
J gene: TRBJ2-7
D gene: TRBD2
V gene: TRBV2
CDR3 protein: CASSEGLASGSHEQYF
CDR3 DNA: TGTGCCAGCAGTGAGGGTCTGGCTAGCGGGAGCCACGAGCAGTACTTC

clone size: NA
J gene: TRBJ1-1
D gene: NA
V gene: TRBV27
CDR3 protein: CASSTTSVNTEAFF
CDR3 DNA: TGTGCCAGCAGCACCACTTCAGTGAACACTGAAGCTTTCTTT

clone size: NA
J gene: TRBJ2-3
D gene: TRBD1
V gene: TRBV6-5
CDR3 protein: CASTMGQGLTDTQYF
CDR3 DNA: TGTGCCAGCACTATGGGACAGGGGTTGACAGATACGCAGTATTTT

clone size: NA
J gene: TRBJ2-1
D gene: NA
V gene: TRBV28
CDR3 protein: CASSSSGSLYDEQFF
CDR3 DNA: TGTGCCAGCAGTTCGAGCGGGTCGCTCTACGATGAGCAGTTCTTC

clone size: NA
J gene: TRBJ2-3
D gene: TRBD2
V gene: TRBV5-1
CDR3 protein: CASSFRSGGGTDTQYF
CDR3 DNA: TGCGCCAGCAGCTTCCGATCGGGAGGGGGCACAGATACGCAGTATTTT

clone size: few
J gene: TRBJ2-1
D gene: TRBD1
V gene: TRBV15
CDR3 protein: CATSRGTGDNEQFF
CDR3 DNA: TGTGCCACCAGCAGAGGGACAGGGGACAATGAGCAGTTCTTC

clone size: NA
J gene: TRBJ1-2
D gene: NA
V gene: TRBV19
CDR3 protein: CASSPLPISSLGGYTF
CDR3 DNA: TGTGCCAGTAGTCCATTGCCTATTTCCAGTCTGGGCGGCTACACCTTC

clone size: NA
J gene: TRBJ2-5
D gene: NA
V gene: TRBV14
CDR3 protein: CASSPLGRQETQYF
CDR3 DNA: TGTGCCAGCAGCCCACTGGGGAGGCAAGAGACCCAGTACTTC

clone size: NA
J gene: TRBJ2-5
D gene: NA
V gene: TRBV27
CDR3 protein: CASSYGGQETQYF
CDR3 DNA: TGTGCCAGCAGTTATGGGGGCCAAGAGACCCAGTACTTC

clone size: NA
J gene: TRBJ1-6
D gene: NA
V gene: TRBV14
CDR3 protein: CASSDGYFNSPLHF
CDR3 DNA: TGTGCCAGCTCTGACGGCTATTTCAATTCACCCCTCCACTTT

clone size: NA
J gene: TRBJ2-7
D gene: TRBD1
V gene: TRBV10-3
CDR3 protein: CAISGATGASGEGQYF
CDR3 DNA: TGTGCCATCAGTGGGGCGACAGGGGCCTCCGGCGAAGGGCAGTACTTC

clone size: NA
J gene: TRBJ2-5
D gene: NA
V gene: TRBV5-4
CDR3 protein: CASSSGMGRKETQYF
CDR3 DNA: TGTGCCAGCAGCTCAGGGATGGGTAGGAAAGAGACCCAGTACTTC

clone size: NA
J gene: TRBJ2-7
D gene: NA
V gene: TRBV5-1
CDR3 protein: CASSLSTGISYEQYF
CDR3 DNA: TGCGCCAGCAGCTTGTCGACAGGAATATCCTACGAGCAGTACTTC

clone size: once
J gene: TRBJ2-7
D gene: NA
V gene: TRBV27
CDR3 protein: CASSYRGGYEQYF
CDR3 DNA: TGTGCCAGCAGCTACAGGGGGGGCTACGAGCAGTACTTC

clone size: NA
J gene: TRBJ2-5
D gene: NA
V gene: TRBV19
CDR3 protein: CASSILGTEETQYF
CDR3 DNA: TGTGCCAGTAGTATCCTGGGGACTGAAGAGACCCAGTACTTC

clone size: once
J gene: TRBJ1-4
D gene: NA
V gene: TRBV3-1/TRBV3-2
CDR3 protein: CASSQDVLTNEKLFF
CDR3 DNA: TGTGCCAGCAGCCAAGATGTGCTCACTAATGAAAAACTGTTTTTT

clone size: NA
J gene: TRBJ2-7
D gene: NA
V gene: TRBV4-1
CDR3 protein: CASSQGLFDEQYF
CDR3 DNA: TGCGCCAGCAGCCAGGGCCTTTTCGACGAGCAGTACTTC

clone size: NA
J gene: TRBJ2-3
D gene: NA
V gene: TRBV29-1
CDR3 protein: CSVLVADTQYF
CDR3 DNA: TGCAGCGTGTTAGTGGCTGATACGCAGTATTTT

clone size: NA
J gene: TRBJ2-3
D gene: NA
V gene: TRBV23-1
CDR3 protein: CASSQYCPASSTDTQYF
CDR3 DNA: TGCGCCAGCAGTCAATATTGTCCAGCCAGTAGCACAGATACGCAGTATTTT

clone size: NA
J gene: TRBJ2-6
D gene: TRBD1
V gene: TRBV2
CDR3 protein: CASSRTGGGSGANVLTF
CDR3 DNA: TGTGCCAGCAGTCGGACAGGGGGGGGCTCTGGGGCCAACGTCCTGACTTTC

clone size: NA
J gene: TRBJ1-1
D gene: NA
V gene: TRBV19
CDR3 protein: CASSNHGGAHTEAFF
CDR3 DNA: TGTGCCAGTAGTAACCATGGGGGGGCACACACTGAAGCTTTCTTT

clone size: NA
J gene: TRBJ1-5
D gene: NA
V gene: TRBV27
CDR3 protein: CASSFRGEGQPQHF
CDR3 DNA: TGTGCCAGCAGCTTCAGGGGAGAGGGTCAGCCCCAGCATTTT

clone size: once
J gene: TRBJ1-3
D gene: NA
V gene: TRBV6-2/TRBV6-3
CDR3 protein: CASSNRIYTIYF
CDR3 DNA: TGTGCCAGCAGCAACAGGATATACACCATATATTTT